This T cell receptor beta chain was sequenced for a study of CD8 T cells in ankylosing spondylitis. Scientists made TCR beta libraries using quantitative 5'-RACE with molecular barcodes. TCRdb itself ran the 5' RACE reads through MiXCR, one entry per CDR3 protein. This sample has approximately 250,000 distinct CDR3 sequences; over 9.5% occur once, and the top ten carry 2.6%. The CDR3 length is 14 residues. Trimming stripped 10 bases from V and 5 bases from J, with 18 bases between. From germline, CDR1 is MNHNS and CDR2 SASEGT. This clonotype showed up just a few times. What it recognizes is unknown. General observations from the study: Disease-linked clones were reportedly significantly enriched in matched ankylosing spondylitis synovial fluid. Blood from ankylosing spondylitis patients appeared to carry a characteristic roughly 8-variant TCR beta motif.

The chain employs TRBV6-1 and TRBJ2-1; a weak D match, TRBD2 (6 bases). The sample was blood, either unsorted or a sorted T cell fraction (not recorded which). This clonotype was sampled from a male donor with ankylosing spondylitis or in good health (not recorded which). CDR3 nucleotide sequence: TGTGCCACCACGGGACTGGCCTCGGACAATGAGCAGTTCTTC. It is translated as CATTGLASDNEQFF.